These 28 T cell receptor beta chains came from one sample sequenced in a study of blood T cell repertoires in COVID-19. Assay: immunoSEQ multiplex PCR; the TCRdb copy retains only in-frame clones and omits some. The table has a few hundred thousand clones, approximately 83% seen once. The sequenced sample consisted of PBMCs or T cells enriched from blood (not recorded which). These receptors originate from a man aged 30 to 45 who had recovered from COVID-19.

The V call is TRBV9, the J call TRBJ1-2; D unresolved. This CDR3 has 17 amino acids. Deletions cut 0 bases from V and 2 bases from J, with 17 bases between. Per the germline V gene, CDR1 is SGDLS and CDR2 is YYNGEE. The CDR3 nucleotides are TGTGCCAGCAGCGTAGCTAGGTGGATAGTCCCCAACTATGGCTACACCTTC. It encodes CASSVARWIVPNYGYTF.

The chain links TRBV10-3 to TRBJ1-6, with TRBD1 matching 8 bases. The CDR3 spans 14 residues. The V segment lost 7 bases and the J segment 5 bases; nucleotides outside the gene matches: 4. Germline CDR1 is ENHRY and CDR2 is SYGVKD. The CDR3 DNA follows: TGTGCCATCACCCGGGACAGGAATAATTCACCCCTCCACTTT. Translation gives CAITRDRNNSPLHF.

This clone was seen more than once but under ten times. This chain uses TRBV29-1 with TRBJ1-1; TRBD1 aligns across 7 bases. Trimming at V came to 7 bases and at J to 1 base, leaving 6 bases not matched to a gene. CDR1 and CDR2 (germline): SQVTM, ANQGSEA. This CDR3 region has 13 residues. CDR3 sequence reads: CSASTGTNTEAFF. CDR3 nucleotides: TGCAGCGCCTCGACAGGGACGAACACTGAAGCTTTCTTT.

The J gene is TRBJ2-7, the V gene TRBV5-8; possibly TRBD2 for D (5 bases). This CDR3 is 13 amino acids long. The germline V gene encodes CDR1 SGHTS and CDR2 YDEGEE. V was pared by 5 bases and J by 6 bases, with 15 bases between. The CDR3 spells CASSSDGIGEQYF. The CDR3 nucleotides read TGTGCCAGCAGTTCCGACGGGATTGGCGAGCAGTACTTC.

The chain combines TRBV5-8 with TRBJ2-5, with 7 positions matching TRBD1. Germline loops: CDR1 SGHTS, CDR2 YDEGEE. Trimming at V came to 4 bases and at J to 1 base, leaving 4 bases not matched to a gene. This CDR3 spans 14 amino acids. The CDR3, as DNA: TGTGCCAGCAGCCTAACAGGGGTCCAAGAGACCCAGTACTTC. Protein sequence: CASSLTGVQETQYF.

J is TRBJ1-1 and V is TRBV19, with D perhaps matching TRBD1 (5 bases). Between the trimmed V and J ends, which lost 4 bases and 9 bases, there was a span of 9 bases. The CDR3 totals 11 residues. From germline, CDR1 is LNHDA and CDR2 SQIVND (reference sequence). The CDR3 is CASSSTGQAFF. The CDR3, as DNA: TGTGCCAGTAGTAGCACAGGCCAAGCTTTCTTT.

This clone was counted only a few times. The chain carries TRBV27 and TRBJ1-2, with D possibly TRBD1 on 5 matching bases. Trimming took off 3 bases at V and 7 bases at J, with 12 bases between the two ends. Per the germline V gene, CDR1 is MNHEY and CDR2 is SMNVEV (reference sequence). This CDR3 is built from 13 residues. The chain's CDR3 is CASSFLGEAGYTF. As DNA, the CDR3 is TGTGCCAGCAGTTTTTTAGGGGAAGCTGGCTACACCTTC.

The chain recombines TRBV6-4 with TRBJ2-1; D is perhaps TRBD2 (5 bases). The CDR3 extends over 13 amino acids. Germline CDR1 and CDR2: MRHNA and SNTAGT. Trimming removed 3 bases from V and 8 bases from J, with 11 bases in between. The CDR3 here is CASSEDSQHEQFF. CDR3 nucleotide sequence: TGTGCCAGCAGTGAGGACTCGCAACATGAGCAGTTCTTC.

This chain connects TRBV23-1 to TRBJ2-7, with D unresolved. TRBV23-1 is designated an ORF whose function remains uncertain. The V end was cut by 5 bases, the J end by 3 bases, with 8 bases between. There are 12 residues in the CDR3. The CDR3 region has the DNA TGCGCCAGCAGTGGCAGTTGCTACGAGCAGTACTTC. Amino acid sequence: CASSGSCYEQYF.

DNA of the CDR3: TGTGCCAGCAGAGCCACGACTAGGGTAACAGAAAAACTGTTTTTT. Translation: CASRATTRVTEKLFF. V and J are TRBV7-9 and TRBJ1-4; no clear D. This CDR3 spans 15 amino acids. V lost 6 bases, J lost 8 bases, and 19 bases lay in between. The V gene's germline CDR1 is SEHNR and CDR2 FQNEAQ (reference sequence).

The CDR3 loop reads CASSINDLAGGRNEQFF. The CDR3 nucleotides are TGTGCCAGTAGTATCAACGATCTCGCGGGGGGGCGCAATGAGCAGTTCTTC. The chain joins TRBV19 to TRBJ2-1; 9 bases are shared with TRBD2. V lost 3 bases and J lost 6; bases outside the gene matches: 12. Germline CDR1 and CDR2: LNHDA and SQIVND (reference sequence). The CDR3 runs to 17 residues.

The chain recombines TRBV10-3 with TRBJ1-6; D perhaps matches TRBD1 (5 bases). V lost 6 bases and J 7 bases, leaving 10 bases between the germline ends. This CDR3 contains 13 residues. Germline V gives CDR1 ENHRY, CDR2 SYGVKD. CDR3 coding DNA: TGTGCCATCAGCGAGACAGAGAATTCACCCCTCCACTTT. Its translation is CAISETENSPLHF.

This rearrangement joins TRBV14 to TRBJ2-4; 10 nucleotides align to TRBD2. The germline V gene has CDR1 SGHDN and CDR2 FVKESK. V dropped 3 bases and J dropped 4; count of bases not matched to a gene: 12. CDR3 length: 18 residues. The CDR3 coding sequence is TGTGCCAGCAGCCAGATGGGGGCTAGCGGGGGTCCAAAAAACATTCAGTACTTC. It is translated as CASSQMGASGGPKNIQYF.

The chain has TRBV10-1 and TRBJ2-7; 9 nucleotides align to TRBD1. This CDR3 contains 14 residues. Per germline, CDR1 WNHNN and CDR2 SYGVQD (reference sequence). Trimming at V came to 5 bases and at J to 5 bases, leaving 7 bases not matched to a gene. The CDR3 DNA reads as TGCGCCAGCAGTTCCGGGACAGGGAAGAACGAGCAGTACTTC. It codes for CASSSGTGKNEQYF.

The chain has TRBV6-5 and TRBJ1-1; TRBD1 matches 7 bases. Germline assignment: CDR1 MNHEY and CDR2 SVGAGI. This CDR3 contains 14 residues. With V trimmed by 7 bases and J by 1 base, 6 bases remained unmatched. CDR3 sequence reads: CASNVQGSNTEAFF. Written as DNA, the CDR3 is TGTGCCAGCAACGTACAGGGGTCGAACACTGAAGCTTTCTTT.

This chain joins TRBV20-1 and TRBJ2-3; D might be TRBD2 (6 bases). V lost 6 bases and J lost 10, with 8 bases in between. Germline V gene lookup returns CDR1 DFQATT and CDR2 SNEGSKA (reference sequence). This CDR3 has 9 residues. CDR3 in DNA: TGCAGTGCCGGGAGCCCGCAGTATTTT. Translating gives CSAGSPQYF.

The V and J genes are TRBV7-6 and TRBJ1-2; tentatively, D is TRBD1 (6 bases). The CDR3 length is 16 residues. The V and J ends lost 3 bases and 4 bases respectively, with 18 bases between them. Per germline, CDR1 SGHVS and CDR2 FNYEAQ. The CDR3 is CASSLAGRTDLYGYTF. The CDR3 DNA sequence: TGTGCCAGCAGCTTGGCCGGGCGGACAGACCTCTATGGCTACACCTTC.

The rearrangement links TRBV19 to TRBJ2-1; D possibly corresponds to TRBD2 (5 bases). Germline values: CDR1 LNHDA, CDR2 SQIVND (reference sequence). The CDR3 is 15 residues long. V dropped 9 bases and J dropped 0 bases, with 15 bases sitting between them. The CDR3 coding sequence is TGTGCCAGCACTATTCAGCGGAGCTCCTACAATGAGCAGTTCTTC. Translation gives CASTIQRSSYNEQFF.

This chain joins TRBV12-3 or TRBV12-4 and TRBJ1-4; no clear D. CDR3 length equals 13 residues. With 8 bases removed from V and 8 bases from J, the gap between germline ends came to 15 bases. The chain's CDR3 is CASSTRVWEKLFF. Written as DNA, the CDR3 is TGTGCCAGCTCCACGAGGGTATGGGAAAAACTGTTTTTT.

The chain uses TRBV6-2 or TRBV6-3 and TRBJ1-1; D unclear. CDR1 and CDR2 from the germline V gene are MNHEY and SVGEGT. V was clipped by 2 bases and J by 11 bases, with 15 bases between them. The CDR3 is 13 residues long. The CDR3 here is CASSYTAGVSAFF. The CDR3, as DNA: TGTGCCAGCAGTTACACAGCAGGTGTTTCGGCTTTCTTT.

This chain joins TRBV6-2 or TRBV6-3 and TRBJ1-5, with TRBD1 as a possible D gene (6 bases). The V gene's germline CDR1 is MNHEY and CDR2 SVGEGT. Trimming left V 6 bases short and J 14 bases short, with 17 bases between. This CDR3 region has 12 residues. CDR3 DNA: TGTGCCAGCAGCCCCAGCGGGGGCATCAAGCATTTT. Its protein product is CASSPSGGIKHF.

The CDR3 DNA sequence: TGTGCCAGCAGCCAAGGAGCGATTAATTCACCCCTCCACTTT. Translation: CASSQGAINSPLHF. The V gene is TRBV3-1 (or the pseudogene TRBV3-2), the J gene TRBJ1-6; no reliable D call. V was clipped by 1 base and J by 6 bases, with 7 bases between them. Germline loops: CDR1 LGHDT, CDR2 YNNKEL (reference sequence). CDR3 size: 14 residues.

The chain joins TRBV18 to TRBJ1-2, with TRBD1 matching over 7 bases. The CDR3 runs to 14 residues. Germline V gene lookup returns CDR1 KGHSH and CDR2 LQKENI. V lost 5 bases, J lost 7 bases, and 10 bases stayed unmatched. The CDR3 region is CASSDDRVLGGYTF. Written as DNA, the CDR3 is TGTGCCAGCTCAGACGACAGGGTGCTAGGTGGCTACACCTTC.

This chain links TRBV6-2 or TRBV6-3 with TRBJ2-5; possibly TRBD2 for D (5 bases). The CDR3 has 11 amino acids. Trimming shortened V by 6 bases and J by 7 bases, and 9 bases separated the two germline ends. Germline V lookup: CDR1 MNHEY, CDR2 SVGEGT. CDR3 DNA: TGTGCCAGCAGCAACGCGGGGACCCAGTACTTC. Translation gives CASSNAGTQYF.

This clone was seen a single time. V is TRBV6-2 or TRBV6-3 and J is TRBJ2-7; maybe TRBD1 (5 bases). Trimming stripped 3 bases from V and 5 bases from J, with 17 bases between. This CDR3 comprises 15 residues. Germline V gives CDR1 MNHEY, CDR2 SVGEGT. Here the CDR3 reads CASSYGAPVAHEQYF. The CDR3 region has the DNA TGTGCCAGCAGTTATGGGGCCCCGGTTGCCCACGAGCAGTACTTC.

This clone came up once. This chain links TRBV7-9 with TRBJ1-1; tentative D call: TRBD1 (5 bases). Germline-derived CDR1 and CDR2 are SEHNR and FQNEAQ (reference sequence). V gave up 4 bases and J gave up 2 bases, with 11 bases separating them. The CDR3 loop spans 14 amino acids. Here the CDR3 reads CASSWGQGNTEAFF. The CDR3 coding sequence is TGTGCCAGCAGCTGGGGTCAGGGAAACACTGAAGCTTTCTTT. Full variable domain (rest looked up from reference TRBV7-9 and TRBJ1-1): DTGVSQNPRHKITKRGQNVTFRCDPISEHNRLYWYRQTLGQGPEFLTYFQNEAQLEKSRLLSDRFSAERPKGSFSTLEIQRTEQGDSAMYLCASSWGQGNTEAFFGQGTRLTVV.

The CDR3 region is CASSTGQGQETQYF. As DNA, the CDR3 is TGTGCCAGTAGTACCGGACAGGGACAAGAGACCCAGTACTTC. The chain carries TRBV19 and TRBJ2-5; TRBD1 matches 8 bases. CDR3 size: 14 residues. The germline CDR1 and CDR2 sequences are LNHDA and SQIVND (reference sequence). With V trimmed by 4 bases and J by 2 bases, 3 bases remained unmatched.

The chain has TRBV9 and TRBJ1-6; D might be TRBD1 (6 bases). The CDR3 is made up of 16 amino acids. Germline CDR1 and CDR2: SGDLS and YYNGEE. The V and J ends lost 4 bases and 0 bases respectively, with 11 bases between them. CDR3: CASSKEQGSYNSPLHF. The CDR3 DNA reads as TGTGCCAGCAGCAAAGAACAGGGCTCCTATAATTCACCCCTCCACTTT. The full variable domain, its missing parts supplied by reference TRBV9 and TRBJ1-6, is DSGVTQTPKHLITATGQRVTLRCSPRSGDLSVYWYQQSLDQGLQFLIQYYNGEERAKGNILERFSAQQFPDLHSELNLSSLELGDSALYFCASSKEQGSYNSPLHFGNGTRLTVT.